This T cell receptor (beta chain) comes out of a study of neurological immune-mediated disorders. The CDR3 runs to 14 residues. V was pared by 1 base and J by 3 bases, with 3 bases of the junction left unmatched. This clonotype occurred many times. Its antigen is not identified. General study results and limits: Multiple sclerosis, the disease with the least TCR clonal expansion, fell below healthy controls, whereas HTLV-1-associated myelopathy showed the most. Subjects shared no identical expanded-clone CDR3 amino acid sequences, suggesting private TCR-beta repertoires in all groups.

The authors made cDNA by 5'RACE with 10-nucleotide random UMIs. From 15-18 subjects, over 180 million TCR-beta sequences were obtained in each sequencing run. In TCRdb, the 5' RACE reads were re-called with MiXCR into one record per CDR3 protein. The profile shows under 130,000 distinct CDR3 sequences, roughly a tenth of them singletons. Time point indicated: longitudinal time-point 3. The receptor's source is a female donor with HTLV-1-associated myelopathy (HAM/TSP). The specimen was PBMCs. The chain employs TRBV12-3 or TRBV12-4 and TRBJ2-7, with 7 bases fitting TRBD1. CDR3 coding DNA: TGTGCCAGCAGTTTAGGGACAGGATTCTACGAGCAGTACTTC. Amino acids: CASSLGTGFYEQYF.